This is a list of T cell receptor beta chains from one sample in a study of blood T cell repertoires in COVID-19. Measured with immunoSEQ multiplex PCR; TCRdb has only the in-frame clones, and not every one. The sample holds 250,000 or so clones, approximately 89% seen once. The material sequenced was PBMCs or T cells enriched from blood (not recorded which). Every receptor here comes from a woman aged 25-40 years who had been exposed to COVID-19. CDR3s include the opening cysteine and the closing phenylalanine or tryptophan. A D gene is named only where the DNA matches it firmly. For some rows the clone size is stated as once, few or many, or as a class when expanded; others skip it.

v_call	d_call	j_call	clone_size	cdr3_aa	cdr3_nt
TRBV9	-	TRBJ2-4	-	CASSVEPGAKNIQYF	TGTGCCAGCAGCGTAGAACCGGGAGCCAAAAACATTCAGTACTTC
TRBV4-1	TRBD1	TRBJ1-6	-	CASSPQGENNSPLHF	TGCGCCAGCAGCCCCCAGGGGGAAAATAATTCACCCCTCCACTTT
TRBV7-9	TRBD2	TRBJ2-1	few	CASSAGGSYNEQFF	TGTGCCAGCAGCGCGGGAGGGTCCTACAATGAGCAGTTCTTC
TRBV11-1	-	TRBJ2-1	-	CASNSGGTESYNEQFF	TGTGCCAGCAACTCAGGGGGGACAGAAAGTTACAATGAGCAGTTCTTC
TRBV7-8	TRBD2	TRBJ2-1	-	CASSLGLAGPDEQFF	TGTGCCAGCAGCTTAGGGCTAGCGGGTCCGGATGAGCAGTTCTTC
TRBV29-1	-	TRBJ2-7	-	CSAGLTVREQYF	TGCAGCGCCGGCCTTACGGTCCGCGAGCAGTACTTC
TRBV7-3	-	TRBJ1-5	-	CASSPDPGQRLEAQHF	TGTGCCAGCAGCCCCGATCCGGGACAACGCCTCGAGGCCCAGCATTTT
TRBV6-5	TRBD1	TRBJ1-2	-	CASSYQGESYGYTF	TGTGCCAGCAGTTATCAGGGGGAGAGCTATGGCTACACCTTC
TRBV21-1	-	TRBJ1-1	-	CASSKVGGRVGTNEAFF	TGTGCCAGCAGCAAAGTGGGGGGTAGGGTTGGCACAAATGAAGCTTTCTTT
TRBV6-5	TRBD1	TRBJ2-5	-	CASSYSGDRGETQYF	TGTGCCAGCAGTTACTCGGGGGACAGGGGGGAGACCCAGTACTTC
TRBV7-9	TRBD2	TRBJ2-3	-	CASSLTSGREADTQYF	TGTGCCAGCAGCTTAACTAGCGGGAGAGAGGCAGATACGCAGTATTTT
TRBV19	-	TRBJ1-1	-	CASSIARNTEAFF	TGTGCCAGTAGTATAGCGAGGAACACTGAAGCTTTCTTT
TRBV30	-	TRBJ1-1	-	CASTPGDTEAFF	TGTGCCTCCACCCCCGGGGACACTGAAGCTTTCTTT
TRBV28	-	TRBJ2-7	-	CASSFPHYEQYF	TGTGCCAGCAGTTTCCCCCACTACGAGCAGTACTTC
TRBV5-5	-	TRBJ2-2	-	CASSPAGANTGELFF	TGTGCCAGCAGCCCCGCAGGGGCGAACACCGGGGAGCTGTTTTTT
TRBV9	-	TRBJ1-1	once	CASSAHLGAFF	TGTGCCAGCAGCGCCCATCTAGGAGCTTTCTTT
TRBV7-2	-	TRBJ2-1	once	CASSPDYTSEQFF	TGTGCCAGCAGCCCAGATTATACCAGTGAGCAGTTCTTC
TRBV9	-	TRBJ1-1	-	CASSVVSVNTEAFF	TGTGCCAGCAGCGTAGTCAGCGTGAACACTGAAGCTTTCTTT
TRBV27	-	TRBJ1-5	-	CASRDGMGQPQHF	TGTGCCAGCAGGGACGGGATGGGTCAGCCCCAGCATTTT
TRBV2	TRBD2	TRBJ2-7	once	CASYSGNSYEQYF	TGTGCCAGTTATAGCGGGAACTCCTACGAGCAGTACTTC
TRBV10-3	TRBD2	TRBJ2-4	-	CAISDGLAGIPKNIQYF	TGTGCCATCAGTGACGGGCTAGCGGGAATTCCCAAAAACATTCAGTACTTC
TRBV12-3/TRBV12-4	TRBD1	TRBJ1-1	once	CASSTTGVPEAFF	TGTGCCAGCAGCACGACAGGGGTGCCCGAAGCTTTCTTT
TRBV9	-	TRBJ2-2	-	CASSVTDITGELFF	TGTGCCAGCAGCGTAACTGACATTACCGGGGAGCTGTTTTTT
TRBV19	-	TRBJ1-1	-	CASSTQQNTEAFF	TGTGCCAGTAGTACACAACAGAACACTGAAGCTTTCTTT
TRBV6-6	TRBD1	TRBJ1-1	-	CASSTWRQGLNTEAFF	TGTGCCAGCAGTACTTGGAGACAGGGCTTGAACACTGAAGCTTTCTTT
TRBV6-1	-	TRBJ2-1	-	CASSEDEGAYNEQFF	TGTGCCAGCAGTGAAGATGAGGGAGCCTACAATGAGCAGTTCTTC
TRBV4-1	TRBD2	TRBJ2-2	-	CASSQDLAATGELFF	TGCGCCAGCAGCCAGGATCTAGCGGCAACCGGGGAGCTGTTTTTT
TRBV2	TRBD2	TRBJ2-3	-	CASSDLAGVGDTQYF	TGTGCCAGCAGTGATCTAGCGGGAGTAGGGGATACGCAGTATTTT
TRBV6-5	-	TRBJ2-2	-	CASSKREGGTGELFF	TGTGCCAGCAGCAAACGGGAAGGGGGCACCGGGGAGCTGTTTTTT